The 11 T cell receptor beta chains given below trace back to one sample, sequenced in a study of early T cells in non-severe SARS-CoV-2 infection. In TCRdb, the 5' RACE reads were re-called with MiXCR into one record per CDR3 protein. The table has more than 40,000 distinct CDR3 sequences, around 3.6% seen once. Sequencing was performed on whole blood. The receptor source for this set is an adult who was a healthcare worker with PCR-confirmed SARS-CoV-2 infection or an uninfected control (not recorded which).

J is TRBJ2-7 and V is TRBV7-2, with D perhaps TRBD1 or TRBD2 (6 bases each). This CDR3 is built from 12 residues. V was shortened by 5 bases and J by 12 bases, with 17 bases between the two germline ends. The V gene's germline CDR1 is SGHTA and CDR2 FQGNSA. The CDR3 DNA follows: TGTGCCAGCAGCCCCGGGGGCGGGCCCAGGTACTTC. Translation gives CASSPGGGPRYF.

Many counts were recorded for this clonotype. This rearrangement joins TRBV2 to TRBJ2-7; tentatively, D is TRBD1 (5 bases). This CDR3 spans 12 amino acids. V lost 10 bases, J lost 3 bases, and 13 bases lay in between. CDR1 is SNHLY, CDR2 FYNNEI, per germline. This CDR3 reads CATDRNLYEQYF. CDR3 in DNA: TGTGCCACCGACAGAAATCTCTACGAGCAGTACTTC. Full variable domain (outside the CDR3, taken from reference TRBV2 and TRBJ2-7): EPEVTQTPSHQVTQMGQEVILRCVPISNHLYFYWYRQILGQKVEFLVSFYNNEISEKSEIFDDQFSVERPDGSNFTLKIRSTKLEDSAMYFCATDRNLYEQYFGPGTRLTVT.

This clonotype was detected ten times or more. The chain has TRBV6-2 or TRBV6-3 and TRBJ2-1; 10 positions agree with TRBD2. CDR1 and CDR2 (germline): MNHEY, SVGEGT. V shed 2 bases, J shed 10 bases, and the junction held 8 bases outside the gene matches. The CDR3 runs 15 residues. CDR3 protein: CASSYRAGGLQEQFF. The CDR3 DNA reads as TGTGCCAGCAGTTACCGAGCGGGGGGGTTGCAAGAGCAGTTCTTC.

This clonotype was detected a few times. The chain couples TRBV20-1 to TRBJ1-1; tentative D call: TRBD1 (5 bases). Germline V lookup: CDR1 DFQATT, CDR2 SNEGSKA (reference sequence). This CDR3 comprises 13 residues. The ends were cut back, 6 bases at V and 3 bases at J, with 14 bases in the middle. CDR3 nucleotides: TGCAGTGCGTCGGGCAGGGCCCACACTGAAGCTTTCTTT. This encodes CSASGRAHTEAFF.

This clonotype was detected ten times or more. The V gene is TRBV6-1, the J gene TRBJ1-5; a possible D gene is TRBD1 (5 bases). CDR1 MNHNS and CDR2 SASEGT come from the germline V gene. The CDR3 spans 14 residues. V lost 4 bases to trimming and J lost 7 bases, with 14 bases between them. The CDR3 DNA is TGTGCCAGCAGTGCCCTGCAGGGTAACCAGCCCCAGCATTTT. Protein sequence: CASSALQGNQPQHF.

This clonotype was recorded many times. The chain couples TRBV7-8 to TRBJ2-7, with a weak D call TRBD2 (5 bases). V lost 4 bases and J lost 7, with 20 bases in between. The CDR3 extends over 15 amino acids. Looked up from germline, CDR1 is SGHVS and CDR2 is FQNEAQ. The CDR3 DNA follows: TGTGCCAGCAGCTCTCAAGGACGCAGAGGAGGAGAGCAGTACTTC. It yields the protein CASSSQGRRGGEQYF. Looking up the rest from reference TRBV7-8 and TRBJ2-7 gives the full variable domain: GAGVSQSPRYKVAKRGQDVALRCDPISGHVSLFWYQQALGQGPEFLTYFQNEAQLDKSGLPSDRFFAERPEGSVSTLKIQRTQQEDSAVYLCASSSQGRRGGEQYFGPGTRLTVT.

A note on this clonotype: Just one base apart from a much larger clone, this may be a read error. In this CDR3 the conserved last residue, phenylalanine or tryptophan, is missing, so a read error is likely. The chain carries TRBV2 and TRBJ2-3; no firm D call. The V and J ends lost 9 bases and 3 bases respectively, with 13 bases between them. The CDR3 sequence is 13 residues long. Germline assignment: CDR1 SNHLY and CDR2 FYNNEI. DNA for the CDR3: TGTGCCAGTGGATACGACTGGACAGATACGCAGTATCTT. Translation: CASGYDWTDTQYL.

Many counts were recorded for this clonotype. The chain is built from TRBV11-3 and TRBJ2-7; D remains ambiguous. Trimming pared 1 base from V and 0 bases from J, leaving 10 bases between. CDR1 SGHNT and CDR2 YENEEA come from the germline V gene. This CDR3 has 15 residues. The CDR3 sequence is CASSLGKTTSYEQYF. CDR3 sequence (DNA): TGTGCCAGCAGCTTAGGCAAGACGACCTCCTACGAGCAGTACTTC.

This clonotype was seen only a few times. CDR3 sequence reads: CASSPRGQGSHETQYF. The CDR3 DNA is TGTGCCAGCTCACCACGGGGACAGGGTAGCCACGAGACCCAGTACTTC. J is TRBJ2-5 and V is TRBV18, with 9 bases fitting TRBD1. Per the germline V gene, CDR1 is KGHSH and CDR2 is LQKENI. CDR3 size: 16 residues. V lost 1 base and J lost 5; bases outside the gene matches: 8. Combining the CDR3 with reference TRBV18 and TRBJ2-5 gives the whole variable domain NAGVMQNPRHLVRRRGQEARLRCSPMKGHSHVYWYRQLPEEGLKFMVYLQKENIIDESGMPKERFSAEFPKEGPSILRIQQVVRGDSAAYFCASSPRGQGSHETQYFGPGTRLLVL.

This clonotype was observed many times. The chain couples TRBV10-3 to TRBJ2-1; D is unclear. This CDR3 spans 12 amino acids. Trimming took off 9 bases at V and 6 bases at J, with 12 bases between the two ends. Germline V gives CDR1 ENHRY, CDR2 SYGVKD. CDR3 bases: TGTGCCATTTCCCCTCGGAGCAATGAGCAGTTCTTC. Encoded protein: CAISPRSNEQFF.

This clonotype was seen at least ten times. V is TRBV5-1 and J is TRBJ2-2; D is uncertain. Germline V gives CDR1 SGHRS, CDR2 YFSETQ. V dropped 2 bases and J dropped 6 bases, with 14 bases sitting between them. CDR3 length equals 15 residues. The CDR3 DNA reads TGCGCCAGCAGCTTAGGGCCCGCAGTAGCCGGGGAGCTGTTTTTT. It specifies CASSLGPAVAGELFF.